The rows below give T cell receptor beta chains drawn from one sample of a study of T cell responses to AZD1222 COVID-19 vaccine. Assay used: immunoSEQ multiplex PCR; TCRdb lists only in-frame clones, some missing. The data show roughly 200,000 clones, approximately 91% seen once. The sample in question was peripheral blood, obtained 28 days after the second AZD1222 dose. These receptors were obtained from an adult who received the AZD1222 COVID-19 vaccine. The conserved cysteine and the conserved F or W are not part of the CDR3 here. Each record gives: J gene, V gene, CDR3 protein.

J gene: TRBJ1-2; V gene: TRBV5-6; CDR3 protein: ASSWKGGYT
J gene: TRBJ1-5; V gene: TRBV18; CDR3 protein: ASSLTVNQPQH
J gene: TRBJ2-2; V gene: TRBV7-2; CDR3 protein: ASRPTPTGELF
J gene: TRBJ1-5; V gene: TRBV19; CDR3 protein: ASSFTTGSNQPQH
J gene: TRBJ2-3; V gene: TRBV11-2; CDR3 protein: ASSLRRENTDTQY
J gene: TRBJ2-1; V gene: TRBV3-1/TRBV3-2; CDR3 protein: ASSQAGINEQF
J gene: TRBJ2-3; V gene: TRBV28; CDR3 protein: ASSSRGEATDTQY
J gene: TRBJ1-1; V gene: TRBV20-1; CDR3 protein: SLFGTEAF
J gene: TRBJ1-5; V gene: TRBV19; CDR3 protein: ASRGGQGLRPQH
J gene: TRBJ1-2; V gene: TRBV5-1; CDR3 protein: ASSSQGAGYT
J gene: TRBJ2-1; V gene: TRBV4-3; CDR3 protein: ASSRLDKNNEQF
J gene: TRBJ1-6; V gene: TRBV5-1; CDR3 protein: ASSPRPGQTNSPLH
J gene: TRBJ1-2; V gene: TRBV25-1; CDR3 protein: ASSEGQGARYGYT
J gene: TRBJ2-6; V gene: TRBV3-1/TRBV3-2; CDR3 protein: ASSQVGGREATGANVLT
J gene: TRBJ1-2; V gene: TRBV3-1/TRBV3-2; CDR3 protein: ASSQDGAGDDGYT
J gene: TRBJ2-7; V gene: TRBV2; CDR3 protein: ASSDGLRSYEQY
J gene: TRBJ2-1; V gene: TRBV5-1; CDR3 protein: ASSPGLADEQF
J gene: TRBJ1-6; V gene: TRBV5-1; CDR3 protein: ASSAGLGNSPLH
J gene: TRBJ2-7; V gene: TRBV7-3; CDR3 protein: ASSIGIGSYEQY
J gene: TRBJ1-4; V gene: TRBV2; CDR3 protein: ASHGVTDINEKLF
J gene: TRBJ2-2; V gene: TRBV9; CDR3 protein: ASSTQGQGGGELF
J gene: TRBJ1-2; V gene: TRBV23-1; CDR3 protein: ASSQLLYGYT
J gene: TRBJ2-4; V gene: TRBV28; CDR3 protein: ASRTGGNIQY
J gene: TRBJ2-5; V gene: TRBV3-1/TRBV3-2; CDR3 protein: ASSQIRSRGDGETQY
J gene: TRBJ1-3; V gene: TRBV11-2; CDR3 protein: ASSLDAGAGNTIY
J gene: TRBJ2-2; V gene: TRBV18; CDR3 protein: ASSPPGLANTGELF
J gene: TRBJ2-5; V gene: TRBV20-1; CDR3 protein: SASPGTGGGETQY
J gene: TRBJ2-1; V gene: TRBV6-2/TRBV6-3; CDR3 protein: ASSPTSNEQF
J gene: TRBJ1-6; V gene: TRBV6-4; CDR3 protein: ASSETGVSPLH
J gene: TRBJ1-6; V gene: TRBV2; CDR3 protein: ASNEGRSNNSPLH
J gene: TRBJ2-6; V gene: TRBV19; CDR3 protein: ASSDWRVSSGANVLT
J gene: TRBJ2-7; V gene: TRBV18; CDR3 protein: ASSSRGAEIYEQY
J gene: TRBJ2-1; V gene: TRBV4-3; CDR3 protein: ASSPGTGSNEQF
J gene: TRBJ2-7; V gene: TRBV7-9; CDR3 protein: ASSLGQGVSEQY
J gene: TRBJ2-6; V gene: TRBV9; CDR3 protein: ASSVISGANVLT
J gene: TRBJ2-5; V gene: TRBV2; CDR3 protein: ASREKTGRETQY
J gene: TRBJ2-7; V gene: TRBV28; CDR3 protein: ASSLKVGETTYEQY
J gene: TRBJ1-1; V gene: TRBV4-1; CDR3 protein: ASSQVRSLKMNTEAF
J gene: TRBJ2-7; V gene: TRBV27; CDR3 protein: ASSPRSSYEQY
J gene: TRBJ1-5; V gene: TRBV2; CDR3 protein: ASSSQISQPQH
J gene: TRBJ2-5; V gene: TRBV6-6; CDR3 protein: ASTPAGREETQY
J gene: TRBJ1-1; V gene: TRBV28; CDR3 protein: ASSLKLSTAVSEAF
J gene: TRBJ1-2; V gene: TRBV27; CDR3 protein: ASSDRGQVNYGYT
J gene: TRBJ2-7; V gene: TRBV6-5; CDR3 protein: ASSTSPSYEQY
J gene: TRBJ2-1; V gene: TRBV3-1/TRBV3-2; CDR3 protein: ASSLWTSDSSEQF
J gene: TRBJ2-1; V gene: TRBV6-5; CDR3 protein: ASSSGRYNEQF
J gene: TRBJ1-4; V gene: TRBV30; CDR3 protein: AWSAKGQKLF
J gene: TRBJ2-7; V gene: TRBV6-5; CDR3 protein: ASRSLAGAYEQY
J gene: TRBJ2-7; V gene: TRBV27; CDR3 protein: ASSFAGPQGEQY
J gene: TRBJ1-2; V gene: TRBV24-1; CDR3 protein: ATSQGYGYT
J gene: TRBJ1-1; V gene: TRBV27; CDR3 protein: ASSLGHPDEAF
J gene: TRBJ1-3; V gene: TRBV7-2; CDR3 protein: ASSRRTTIY
J gene: TRBJ2-3; V gene: TRBV27; CDR3 protein: ASSTQGPRDTQY
J gene: TRBJ2-1; V gene: TRBV11-2; CDR3 protein: ASSTLLGASYNEQF
J gene: TRBJ2-6; V gene: TRBV7-3; CDR3 protein: ASTLGLSGANVLT
J gene: TRBJ2-3; V gene: TRBV7-2; CDR3 protein: ASSLGRGSTDTQY
J gene: TRBJ2-7; V gene: TRBV7-8; CDR3 protein: ASSEQLVLEQY
J gene: TRBJ2-1; V gene: TRBV28; CDR3 protein: ASSPSLRDNEQF
J gene: TRBJ1-1; V gene: TRBV24-1; CDR3 protein: ATSDSITGEAF